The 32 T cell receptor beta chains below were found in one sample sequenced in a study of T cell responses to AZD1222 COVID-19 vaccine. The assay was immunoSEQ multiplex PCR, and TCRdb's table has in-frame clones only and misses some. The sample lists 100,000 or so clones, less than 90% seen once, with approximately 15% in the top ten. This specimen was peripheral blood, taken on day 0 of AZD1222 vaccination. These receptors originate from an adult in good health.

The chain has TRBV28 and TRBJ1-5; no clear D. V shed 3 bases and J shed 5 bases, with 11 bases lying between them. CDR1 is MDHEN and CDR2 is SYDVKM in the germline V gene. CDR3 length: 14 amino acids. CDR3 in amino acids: CASSFTAEDQPQHF. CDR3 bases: TGTGCCAGCAGTTTTACGGCAGAGGATCAGCCCCAGCATTTT.

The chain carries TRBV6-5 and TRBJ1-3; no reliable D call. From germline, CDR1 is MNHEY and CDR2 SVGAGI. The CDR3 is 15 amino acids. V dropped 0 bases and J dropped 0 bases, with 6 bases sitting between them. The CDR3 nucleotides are TGTGCCAGCAGTTACTCTCCCAGCTCTGGAAACACCATATATTTT. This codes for CASSYSPSSGNTIYF.

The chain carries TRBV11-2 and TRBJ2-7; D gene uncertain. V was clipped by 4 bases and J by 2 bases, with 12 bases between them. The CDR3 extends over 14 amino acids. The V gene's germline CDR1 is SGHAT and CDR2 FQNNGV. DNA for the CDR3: TGTGCCAGCAGCTCCCGACAAGGTCCCTACGAGCAGTACTTC. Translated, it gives CASSSRQGPYEQYF.

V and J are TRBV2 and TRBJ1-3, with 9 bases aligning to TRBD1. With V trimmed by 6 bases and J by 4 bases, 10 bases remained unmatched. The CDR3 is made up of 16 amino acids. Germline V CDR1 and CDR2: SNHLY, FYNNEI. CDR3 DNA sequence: TGTGCCAGCAGCCCCCAGTGGACAGGGGCGGGAAACACCATATATTTT. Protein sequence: CASSPQWTGAGNTIYF.

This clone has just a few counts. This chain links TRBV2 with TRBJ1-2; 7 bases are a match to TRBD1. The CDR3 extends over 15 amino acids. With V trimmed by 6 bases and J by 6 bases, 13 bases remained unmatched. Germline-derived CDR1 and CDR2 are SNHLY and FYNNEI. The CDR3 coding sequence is TGTGCCAGCAGCCTCGGGACAGAGAGGAGAGATGGCTACACCTTC. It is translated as CASSLGTERRDGYTF.

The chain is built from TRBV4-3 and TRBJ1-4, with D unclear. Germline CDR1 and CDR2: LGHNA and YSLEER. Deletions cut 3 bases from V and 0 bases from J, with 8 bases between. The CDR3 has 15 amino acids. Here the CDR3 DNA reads TGCGCCAGCAGCCAGGCGAAAGCAACTAATGAAAAACTGTTTTTT. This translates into CASSQAKATNEKLFF.

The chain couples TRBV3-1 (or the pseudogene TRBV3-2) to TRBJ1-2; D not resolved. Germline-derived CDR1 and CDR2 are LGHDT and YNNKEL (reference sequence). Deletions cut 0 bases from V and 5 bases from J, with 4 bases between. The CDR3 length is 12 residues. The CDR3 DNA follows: TGTGCCAGCAGCCAAGAGGGTTATGGCTACACCTTC. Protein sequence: CASSQEGYGYTF.

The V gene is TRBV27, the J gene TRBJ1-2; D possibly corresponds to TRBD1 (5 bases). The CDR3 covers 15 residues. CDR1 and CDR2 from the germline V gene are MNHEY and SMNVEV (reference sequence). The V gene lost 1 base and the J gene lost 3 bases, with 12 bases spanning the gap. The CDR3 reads CASSLYRTLDYGYTF. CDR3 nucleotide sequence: TGTGCCAGCAGTTTATACAGGACCCTGGACTATGGCTACACCTTC.

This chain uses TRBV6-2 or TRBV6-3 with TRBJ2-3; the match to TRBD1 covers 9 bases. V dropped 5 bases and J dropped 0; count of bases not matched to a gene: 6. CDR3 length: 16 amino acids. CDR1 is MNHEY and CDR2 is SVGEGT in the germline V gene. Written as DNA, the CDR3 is TGTGCCAGCAGTCAGGGACAGGGTAGGAGCACAGATACGCAGTATTTT. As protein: CASSQGQGRSTDTQYF.

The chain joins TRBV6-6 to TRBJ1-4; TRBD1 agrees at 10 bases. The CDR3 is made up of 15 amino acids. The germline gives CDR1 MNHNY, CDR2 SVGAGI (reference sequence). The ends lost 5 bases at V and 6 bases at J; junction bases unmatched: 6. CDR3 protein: CASSALDRGDEKLFF. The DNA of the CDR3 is TGTGCCAGCAGTGCCCTGGACAGGGGGGATGAAAAACTGTTTTTT.

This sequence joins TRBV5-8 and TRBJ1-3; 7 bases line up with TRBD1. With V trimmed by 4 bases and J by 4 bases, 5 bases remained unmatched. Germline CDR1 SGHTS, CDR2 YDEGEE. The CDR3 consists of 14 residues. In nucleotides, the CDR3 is TGTGCCAGCAGCACGACGGGACAGGGAAACACCATATATTTT. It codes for CASSTTGQGNTIYF.

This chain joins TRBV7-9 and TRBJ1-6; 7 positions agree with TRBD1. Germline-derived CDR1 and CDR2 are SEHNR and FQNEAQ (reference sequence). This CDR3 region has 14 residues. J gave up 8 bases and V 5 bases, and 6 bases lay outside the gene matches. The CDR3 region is CASSTGQNYSPLHF. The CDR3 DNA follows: TGTGCCAGCAGCACGGGACAGAATTATTCACCCCTCCACTTT.

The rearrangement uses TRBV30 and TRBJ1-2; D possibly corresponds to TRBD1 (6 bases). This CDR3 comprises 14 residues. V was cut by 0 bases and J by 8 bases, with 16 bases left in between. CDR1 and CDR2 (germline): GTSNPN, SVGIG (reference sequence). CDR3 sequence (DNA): TGTGCCTGGAGTGTCGGGCAGGGGATTTCGGGCTACACCTTC. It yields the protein CAWSVGQGISGYTF.

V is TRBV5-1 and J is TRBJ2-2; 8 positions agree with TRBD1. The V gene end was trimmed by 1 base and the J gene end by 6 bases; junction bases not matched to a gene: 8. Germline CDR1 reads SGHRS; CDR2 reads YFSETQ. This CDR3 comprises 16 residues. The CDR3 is CASSLHQGAVSGELFF. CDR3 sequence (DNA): TGCGCCAGCAGCTTGCACCAGGGGGCGGTCTCCGGGGAGCTGTTTTTT.

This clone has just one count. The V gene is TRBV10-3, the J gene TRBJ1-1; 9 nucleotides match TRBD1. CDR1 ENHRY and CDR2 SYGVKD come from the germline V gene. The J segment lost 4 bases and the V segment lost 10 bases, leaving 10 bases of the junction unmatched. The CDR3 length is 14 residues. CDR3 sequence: CATEGGQGFTEAFF. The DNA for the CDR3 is TGTGCCACCGAGGGAGGACAGGGGTTCACTGAAGCTTTCTTT.

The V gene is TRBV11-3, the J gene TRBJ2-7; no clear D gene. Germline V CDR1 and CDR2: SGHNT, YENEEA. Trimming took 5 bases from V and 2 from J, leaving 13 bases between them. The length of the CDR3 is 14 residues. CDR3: CASSPTGFPYEQYF. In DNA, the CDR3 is TGTGCCAGCAGCCCTACCGGGTTCCCCTACGAGCAGTACTTC. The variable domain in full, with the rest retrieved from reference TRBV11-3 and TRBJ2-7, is EAGVVQSPRYKIIEKKQPVAFWCNPISGHNTLYWYLQNLGQGPELLIRYENEEAVDDSQLPKDRFSAERLKGVDSTLKIQPAELGDSAVYLCASSPTGFPYEQYFGPGTRLTVT.

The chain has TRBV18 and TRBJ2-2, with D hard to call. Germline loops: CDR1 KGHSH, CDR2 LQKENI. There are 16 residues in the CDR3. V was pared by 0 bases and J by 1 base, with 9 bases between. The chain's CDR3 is CASSPPTGLNTGELFF. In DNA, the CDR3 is TGTGCCAGCTCACCACCCACCGGTTTGAACACCGGGGAGCTGTTTTTT.

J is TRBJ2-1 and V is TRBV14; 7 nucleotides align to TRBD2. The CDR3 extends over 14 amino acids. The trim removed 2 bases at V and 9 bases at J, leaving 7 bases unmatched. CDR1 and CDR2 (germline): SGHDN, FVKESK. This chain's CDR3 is CASSQRTGGGEQFF. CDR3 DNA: TGTGCCAGCAGCCAACGGACGGGAGGAGGTGAGCAGTTCTTC.

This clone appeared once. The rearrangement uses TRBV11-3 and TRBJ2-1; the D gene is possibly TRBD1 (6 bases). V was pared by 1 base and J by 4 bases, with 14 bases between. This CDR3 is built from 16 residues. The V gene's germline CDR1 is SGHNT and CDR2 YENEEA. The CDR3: CASSLGGQLLYNEQFF. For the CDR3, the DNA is TGTGCCAGCAGCTTAGGTGGACAGCTCCTATACAATGAGCAGTTCTTC.

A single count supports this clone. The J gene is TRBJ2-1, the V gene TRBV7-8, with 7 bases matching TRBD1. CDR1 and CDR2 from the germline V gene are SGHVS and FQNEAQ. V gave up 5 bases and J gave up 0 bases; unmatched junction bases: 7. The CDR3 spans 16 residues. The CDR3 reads CASSPLTGSSYNEQFF. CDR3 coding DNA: TGTGCCAGCAGCCCCCTGACAGGGAGCTCCTACAATGAGCAGTTCTTC.

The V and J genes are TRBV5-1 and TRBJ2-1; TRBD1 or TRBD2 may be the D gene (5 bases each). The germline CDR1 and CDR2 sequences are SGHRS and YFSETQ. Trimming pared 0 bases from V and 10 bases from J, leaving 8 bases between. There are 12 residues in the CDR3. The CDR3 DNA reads TGCGCCAGCAGCTTGGAAAGGGACGAGCAGTTCTTC. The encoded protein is CASSLERDEQFF.

CDR3 sequence (DNA): TGTGCCAGCAGCCCTAGGGCGAGGGTGGCCCAGTACTTC. Its translation: CASSPRARVAQYF. This chain connects TRBV14 to TRBJ2-5; tentatively, D is TRBD2 (5 bases). The CDR3 is made up of 13 amino acids. Trimming left V 4 bases short and J 9 bases short, with 15 bases between. Per the germline V gene, CDR1 is SGHDN and CDR2 is FVKESK.

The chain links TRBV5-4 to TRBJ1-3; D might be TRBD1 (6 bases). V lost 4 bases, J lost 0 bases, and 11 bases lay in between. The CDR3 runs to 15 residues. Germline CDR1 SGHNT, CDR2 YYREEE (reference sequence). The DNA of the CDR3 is TGTGCCAGCAGCAATGGGGGCCGCTCTGGAAACACCATATATTTT. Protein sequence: CASSNGGRSGNTIYF.

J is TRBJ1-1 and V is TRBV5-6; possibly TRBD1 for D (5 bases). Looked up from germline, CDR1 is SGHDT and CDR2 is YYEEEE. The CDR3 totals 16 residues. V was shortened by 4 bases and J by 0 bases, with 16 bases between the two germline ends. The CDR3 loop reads CASSTGLLTMNTEAFF. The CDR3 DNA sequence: TGTGCCAGCAGCACGGGACTTTTAACCATGAACACTGAAGCTTTCTTT.

The CDR3 coding sequence is TGCGCCAGCAGCCCAGACCCCAGGGGAGGAGAAAAACTGTTTTTT. As protein: CASSPDPRGGEKLFF. This rearrangement joins TRBV5-1 to TRBJ1-4; possible D gene TRBD1, 6 bases. The germline CDR1 and CDR2 sequences are SGHRS and YFSETQ. Deletions cut 4 bases from V and 8 bases from J, with 18 bases between. The CDR3 loop spans 15 amino acids. The complete variable domain, with remaining parts taken from reference TRBV5-1 and TRBJ1-4, reads KAGVTQTPRYLIKTRGQQVTLSCSPISGHRSVSWYQQTPGQGLQFLFEYFSETQRNKGNFPGRFSGRQFSNSRSEMNVSTLELGDSALYLCASSPDPRGGEKLFFGSGTQLSVL.

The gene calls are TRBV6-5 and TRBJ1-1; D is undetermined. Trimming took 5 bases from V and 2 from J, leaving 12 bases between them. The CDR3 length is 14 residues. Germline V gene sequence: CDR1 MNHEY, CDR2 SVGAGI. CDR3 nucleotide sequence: TGTGCCAGCAGTCTCATGGACTTCAACACTGAAGCTTTCTTT. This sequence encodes CASSLMDFNTEAFF.

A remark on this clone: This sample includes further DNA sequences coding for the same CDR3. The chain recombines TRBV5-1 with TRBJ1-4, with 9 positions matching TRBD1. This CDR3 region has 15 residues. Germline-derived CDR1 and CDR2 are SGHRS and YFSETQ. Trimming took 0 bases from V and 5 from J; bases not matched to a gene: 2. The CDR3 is CASSLGGTGNEKLFF. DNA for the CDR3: TGCGCCAGCAGCTTGGGAGGGACAGGGAATGAAAAACTGTTTTTT.

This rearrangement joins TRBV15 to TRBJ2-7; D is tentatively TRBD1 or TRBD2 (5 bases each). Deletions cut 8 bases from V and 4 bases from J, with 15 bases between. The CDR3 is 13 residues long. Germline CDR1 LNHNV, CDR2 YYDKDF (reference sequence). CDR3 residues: CATGSGRGYEQYF. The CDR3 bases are TGTGCCACCGGCTCGGGAAGGGGATACGAGCAGTACTTC.

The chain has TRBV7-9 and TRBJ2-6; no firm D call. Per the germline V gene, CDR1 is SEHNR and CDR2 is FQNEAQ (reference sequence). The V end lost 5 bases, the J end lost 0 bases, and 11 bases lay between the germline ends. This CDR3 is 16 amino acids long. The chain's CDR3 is CASSLVSSSGANVLTF. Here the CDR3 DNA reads TGTGCCAGCAGCCTAGTTAGTAGCTCTGGGGCCAACGTCCTGACTTTC. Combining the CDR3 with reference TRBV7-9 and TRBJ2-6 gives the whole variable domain DTGVSQNPRHKITKRGQNVTFRCDPISEHNRLYWYRQTLGQGPEFLTYFQNEAQLEKSRLLSDRFSAERPKGSFSTLEIQRTEQGDSAMYLCASSLVSSSGANVLTFGAGSRLTVL.

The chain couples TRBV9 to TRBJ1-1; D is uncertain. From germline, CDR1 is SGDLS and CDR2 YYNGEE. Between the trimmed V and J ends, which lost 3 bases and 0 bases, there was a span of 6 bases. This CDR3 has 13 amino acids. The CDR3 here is CASSALMNTEAFF. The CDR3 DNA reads TGTGCCAGCAGCGCTCTCATGAACACTGAAGCTTTCTTT.

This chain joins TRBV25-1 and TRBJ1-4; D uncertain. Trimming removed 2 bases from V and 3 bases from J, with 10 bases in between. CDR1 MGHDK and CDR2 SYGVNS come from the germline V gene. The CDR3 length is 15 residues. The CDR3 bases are TGTGCCAGCAGTGAAGGGGTGAACCCTAATGAAAAACTGTTTTTT. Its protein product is CASSEGVNPNEKLFF.

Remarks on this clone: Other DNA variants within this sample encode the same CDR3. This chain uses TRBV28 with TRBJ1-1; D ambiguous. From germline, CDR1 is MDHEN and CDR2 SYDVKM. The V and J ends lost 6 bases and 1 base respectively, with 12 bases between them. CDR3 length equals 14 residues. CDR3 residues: CASSPAGRNTEAFF. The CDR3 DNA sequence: TGTGCCAGCAGCCCGGCCGGCCGGAACACTGAAGCTTTCTTT.